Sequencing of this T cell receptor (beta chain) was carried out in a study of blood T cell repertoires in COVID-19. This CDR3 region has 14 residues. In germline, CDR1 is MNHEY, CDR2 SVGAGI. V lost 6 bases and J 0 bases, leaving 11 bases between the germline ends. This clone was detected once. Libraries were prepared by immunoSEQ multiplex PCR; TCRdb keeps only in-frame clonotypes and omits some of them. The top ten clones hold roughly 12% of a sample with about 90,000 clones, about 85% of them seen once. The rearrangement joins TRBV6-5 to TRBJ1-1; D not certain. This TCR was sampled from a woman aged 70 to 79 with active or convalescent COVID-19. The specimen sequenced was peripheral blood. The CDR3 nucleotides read TGTGCCAGCAGGGAGGGCGGGCTGAACACTGAAGCTTTCTTT. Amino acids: CASREGGLNTEAFF.